The rows below give T cell receptor beta chains drawn from one sample of a study of blood T cell repertoires in COVID-19. Sequencing was performed with immunoSEQ multiplex PCR; in TCRdb, only in-frame clones are kept and a portion is missing. This table has 270,000 or so clones, under 95% appearing once. The specimen was PBMCs or T cells enriched from blood (not recorded which). These receptors all stem from a woman aged 40 to 55 with acute COVID-19. The CDR3 runs from the conserved cysteine through the conserved F or W. The D gene is left open where the match is weak. Clone size is stated in some rows and not others, as once, few, many or a class when expanded.

DNA | CDR3 | J | D | size | V
TGTGCCAGCAGCCAGGGAGCGGGGGGGCAGACCGGGGAGCTGTTTTTT | CASSQGAGGQTGELFF | TRBJ2-2 | TRBD2 | . | TRBV3-1/TRBV3-2
TGTGCCAGCAGCTCCTTCGGGGGGCCTCCCAACGAGCAGTACTTC | CASSSFGGPPNEQYF | TRBJ2-7 | . | . | TRBV11-2
TGTGCCAGCAGCCAAGGGGGCGGGGGGGCCCGCAATGAGCAGTTCTTC | CASSQGGGGARNEQFF | TRBJ2-1 | TRBD2 | once | TRBV3-1/TRBV3-2
TGTGCCAGCAGGGCCTTAGCGGGAGTCGGCAATGAGCAGTTCTTC | CASRALAGVGNEQFF | TRBJ2-1 | TRBD2 | few | TRBV6-5
TGTGCCAGCAGCCAACAAATGCTACAGGGGAACTATGGCTACACCTTC | CASSQQMLQGNYGYTF | TRBJ1-2 | TRBD1 | . | TRBV3-1/TRBV3-2
TGTGCCAGCAGCTTAGTAATGCAGACTAGCGGGAGGGCCGGGGAGACCCAGTACTTC | CASSLVMQTSGRAGETQYF | TRBJ2-5 | TRBD2 | . | TRBV7-2
TGTGCCAGCAGACTAGCGGGGGGTTCAGAGACCCAGTACTTC | CASRLAGGSETQYF | TRBJ2-5 | TRBD2 | . | TRBV3-1/TRBV3-2
TGTGCCAGCAGTACTACTGGATACAATGAAAAACTGTTTTTT | CASSTTGYNEKLFF | TRBJ1-4 | . | . | TRBV2
TGTGCCAGCAGCCAAGATAAGAGGTCGTGGAGGGTCCGCTCCTATAATTCACCCCTCCACTTT | CASSQDKRSWRVRSYNSPLHF | TRBJ1-6 | . | . | TRBV3-1/TRBV3-2
TGTGCCAGCAGCTTGGGACTAGCGGCTTCCTCCTACGAGCAGTACTTC | CASSLGLAASSYEQYF | TRBJ2-7 | TRBD2 | . | TRBV7-2
TGTGCCAGTAGCATCGAGGGGGCGCGGGGCACTGAAGCTTTCTTT | CASSIEGARGTEAFF | TRBJ1-1 | TRBD1 | . | TRBV19
TGTGCCAGCAGCCAAGATCTAGGCAGGGGGGATTATGGCTACACCTTC | CASSQDLGRGDYGYTF | TRBJ1-2 | TRBD1 | . | TRBV3-1/TRBV3-2
TGTGCCTCTAGGGAGGGCATTGAAATGGCTTTCTTT | CASREGIEMAFF | TRBJ1-1 | . | . | TRBV2
TGTGCCAGCAGCTACGGGGAGGGCACTGAAGCTTTCTTT | CASSYGEGTEAFF | TRBJ1-1 | . | . | TRBV7-3
TGTGCCAGCAGTTACTCTTGGACAGGGTTGAATGAGCAGTTCTTC | CASSYSWTGLNEQFF | TRBJ2-1 | TRBD1 | . | TRBV6-5
TGTGCCAGCAGCTTAGAGCAGGGTACCTACGAGCAGTACTTC | CASSLEQGTYEQYF | TRBJ2-7 | . | . | TRBV7-2
TGTGCCAGCAGCACATACAGGGGGCGAACTGAAGCTTTCTTT | CASSTYRGRTEAFF | TRBJ1-1 | TRBD1 | once | TRBV5-4
TGTGCCAGCAGTGAAGCATGGACAGGCGCCTACGAGCAGTACTTC | CASSEAWTGAYEQYF | TRBJ2-7 | TRBD1 | . | TRBV6-1
TGTGCCAGTAGTGCAAGACAGCTCTATGGCTACACCTTC | CASSARQLYGYTF | TRBJ1-2 | . | . | TRBV19
TGTGCCAGCAGCTTAGCTCGGACTAGTAACTACAATGAGCAGTTCTTC | CASSLARTSNYNEQFF | TRBJ2-1 | TRBD2 | few | TRBV7-9
TGTGCCAGTAGTACCCTTAATGAAAAACTGTTTTTT | CASSTLNEKLFF | TRBJ1-4 | . | . | TRBV19
TGTGCCAGCAGCTTTGGGCTGACACCCGAAGAGACCCAGTACTTC | CASSFGLTPEETQYF | TRBJ2-5 | . | . | TRBV11-3
TGTGCCAGCAGCCCCGCACTTATACCGCAAGAGACCCAGTACTTC | CASSPALIPQETQYF | TRBJ2-5 | . | . | TRBV9
TGTGCCTGGAGTTTGGACAGGGGCTCTGGCTACACCTTC | CAWSLDRGSGYTF | TRBJ1-2 | TRBD1 | . | TRBV30
TGTGCCAGCAGTTTGAGGGACTCCATGAATTCACCCCTCCACTTT | CASSLRDSMNSPLHF | TRBJ1-6 | . | . | TRBV28
TGTGCCAGCAGTTACTCGGCCAGGGCAAATCAGCCCCAGCATTTT | CASSYSARANQPQHF | TRBJ1-5 | . | . | TRBV6-5
TGTGCCAGCAGCTTCGGGGGGACCAGCGGCGGGGAGACCCAGTACTTC | CASSFGGTSGGETQYF | TRBJ2-5 | TRBD2 | . | TRBV7-3
TGTGCCGGGGCTAGCGGAACCAATGAGCAGTTCTTC | CAGASGTNEQFF | TRBJ2-1 | TRBD2 | . | TRBV6-5
TGTGCCAGCTCGTGGGGACAAATGAACACTGAAGCTTTCTTT | CASSWGQMNTEAFF | TRBJ1-1 | . | once | TRBV19
TGTGCCAGCAGCTTTAAAAGAGACAGGGTGGTAACGGCATCTAATGAAAAACTGTTTTTT | CASSFKRDRVVTASNEKLFF | TRBJ1-4 | TRBD1 | . | TRBV7-8
TGTGCCAGCAGCAGAGCCCCTGGGGCCAACGTCCTGACTTTC | CASSRAPGANVLTF | TRBJ2-6 | . | once | TRBV4-2
TGTGCCACCAGCAGGGGGGACAGGACCTCTGAAGCTTTCTTT | CATSRGDRTSEAFF | TRBJ1-1 | TRBD1 | few | TRBV15
TGTGCCAGTAGTAAAACATTCCTAGATGCAACTAATGAAAAACTGTTTTTT | CASSKTFLDATNEKLFF | TRBJ1-4 | . | . | TRBV19
TGTGCCAGCAGTCCCGATTTGGTTGCAGGGGGCCGCGAGCAGTACTTC | CASSPDLVAGGREQYF | TRBJ2-7 | TRBD1 | . | TRBV6-7
TGTGCCAGCAGCCCGCCGGGGCTAGCGGGGTCTGTGCAGTATTTT | CASSPPGLAGSVQYF | TRBJ2-3 | TRBD2 | . | TRBV3-1/TRBV3-2
TGTGCCAGCAGCCAAACGGGCCGAGGGAACTCTGGAAACACCATATATTTT | CASSQTGRGNSGNTIYF | TRBJ1-3 | . | once | TRBV3-1/TRBV3-2
TGCGCCAGCAGCCAGGGTCAGGGCTATGAAGCTTTCTTT | CASSQGQGYEAFF | TRBJ1-1 | . | once | TRBV4-3
TGTGCCAGCAGCGCGGCAGGGGTCCCCGGTCGGGAGCAGTACTTC | CASSAAGVPGREQYF | TRBJ2-7 | . | . | TRBV7-9
TGTGCTAGTGGTTTGGTATACCTAGCGGGACTAAACACCGGGGAGCTGTTTTTT | CASGLVYLAGLNTGELFF | TRBJ2-2 | TRBD2 | . | TRBV12-5
TGTGCCAGCAGCTTTCGCGGGACTAGCGGGGGAGAGCAGACCCAGTACTTC | CASSFRGTSGGEQTQYF | TRBJ2-5 | TRBD2 | . | TRBV11-2
TGTGCCTCGATCAGGACAGAAGCTTTCTTT | CASIRTEAFF | TRBJ1-1 | . | . | TRBV30
TGTGCCAGCAGCTTGCAGGACATGAACACTGAAGCTTTCTTT | CASSLQDMNTEAFF | TRBJ1-1 | . | few | TRBV5-6
TGTGCCAGCACTCGACTTAATGAGCAGTTCTTC | CASTRLNEQFF | TRBJ2-1 | . | . | TRBV6-5
TGTGCCAGCAGTTCAGCGGACAGGGGAGCAAACTATGGCTACACCTTC | CASSSADRGANYGYTF | TRBJ1-2 | TRBD1 | once | TRBV28
TGTGCCAGCAGAAGGACTGACTCCAATCAGCCCCAGCATTTT | CASRRTDSNQPQHF | TRBJ1-5 | . | . | TRBV2
TGTGCCAGCCGATGGAGGGCCGGTGCTTCCAATGAGCAGTTCTTC | CASRWRAGASNEQFF | TRBJ2-1 | . | . | TRBV3-1/TRBV3-2
TGTGCCAGCAGCGGGACAGGGGCCCCCACTGAAAAACTGTTTTTT | CASSGTGAPTEKLFF | TRBJ1-4 | TRBD1 | . | TRBV11-2